This entry lists 21 T cell receptor beta chains sequenced from one sample in a study of T cells after yellow fever vaccination. TCRdb reprocessed the 5' RACE reads with MiXCR, giving one entry per CDR3 protein. The data contain 300,000 to 450,000 distinct CDR3 sequences, less than 9.5% of them singletons. The material was PBMCs, obtained roughly 46 days after the first yellow fever vaccination. These receptors all come from a man between 18 and 35 years old who received the YFV17D yellow fever vaccine.

This clonotype was recorded at least ten times. The V and J genes are TRBV5-1 and TRBJ1-2; no clear D gene. The V and J ends lost 5 bases and 6 bases respectively, with 14 bases between them. This CDR3 has 13 residues. CDR1 and CDR2 from the germline V gene are SGHRS and YFSETQ. The CDR3 sequence: CASRPSVVDGYTF. The CDR3 coding sequence is TGCGCCAGCAGACCCAGTGTGGTGGATGGCTACACCTTC.

The table lists this clonotype with a few counts. The chain is built from TRBV2 and TRBJ2-3, with D possibly matching TRBD2 (5 bases). The germline gives CDR1 SNHLY, CDR2 FYNNEI. V lost 2 bases, J lost 4 bases, and 10 bases lay in between. The CDR3 runs 14 residues. The CDR3 bases are TGTGCCAGCAGTGAAAGGGAGTTACCAGATACGCAGTATTTT. As protein: CASSERELPDTQYF.

J is TRBJ1-1 and V is TRBV11-3, with D possibly being TRBD1 (5 bases). This CDR3 has 13 amino acids. The germline V and J ends were trimmed by 2 bases and 7 bases, with 11 bases remaining between them. Germline CDR1 and CDR2: SGHNT and YENEEA. The CDR3 DNA reads TGTGCCAGCAGCTTAAGGAGGGGCGGTGAAGCTTTCTTT. It codes for CASSLRRGGEAFF.

The J gene is TRBJ1-6, the V gene TRBV19; D remains ambiguous. This CDR3 region has 12 residues. Germline CDR1 is LNHDA and CDR2 is SQIVND (reference sequence). V lost 7 bases to trimming and J lost 10 bases, with 11 bases between them. CDR3 sequence (DNA): TGTGCCAGTACGGACCGCGGGTCACCCCTCCACTTT. This codes for CASTDRGSPLHF.

The chain is built from TRBV5-1 and TRBJ2-2; possible D gene TRBD1, 6 bases. V shed 0 bases and J shed 3 bases, with 21 bases lying between them. Germline V gene lookup returns CDR1 SGHRS and CDR2 YFSETQ. The CDR3 is made up of 19 amino acids. The CDR3 here is CASSLAGPGAHSDTGELFF. The CDR3, as DNA: TGCGCCAGCAGCTTGGCGGGGCCAGGGGCCCATTCGGACACCGGGGAGCTGTTTTTT.

This clonotype was observed a few times. The rearrangement joins TRBV7-2 to TRBJ2-3; 8 bases line up with TRBD2. The germline V gene has CDR1 SGHTA and CDR2 FQGNSA. Unmatched junction bases numbered 12, after V lost 3 bases and J lost 7 bases. CDR3 length equals 16 residues. The CDR3 DNA reads TGTGCCAGCAGCTTCGGACCGGGGGGGGCAGTTTATACGCAGTATTTT. Its protein is CASSFGPGGAVYTQYF.

The V call is TRBV10-3, the J call TRBJ1-5; 9 bases align to TRBD1. The CDR3 runs to 18 residues. V lost 4 bases to trimming and J lost 2 bases; unmatched junction nucleotides: 12. Germline-derived CDR1 and CDR2 are ENHRY and SYGVKD. DNA of the CDR3: TGTGCCATCAGTGGCTCCTCGACAGGGGGATCGGGCAATCAGCCCCAGCATTTT. This sequence encodes CAISGSSTGGSGNQPQHF.

The rearrangement joins TRBV5-6 to TRBJ2-7; 8 bases are shared with TRBD1. V gave up 3 bases and J gave up 4 bases; unmatched junction bases: 9. CDR1 SGHDT and CDR2 YYEEEE come from the germline V gene. The CDR3 sequence is 15 residues long. The CDR3 loop is CASSSRRTGNYEQYV. The CDR3, as DNA: TGTGCCAGCAGCTCCCGCAGGACAGGGAATTACGAGCAGTACGTC.

This rearrangement joins TRBV29-1 to TRBJ2-3; TRBD2 aligns across 10 bases. CDR1 and CDR2 (germline): SQVTM, ANQGSEA. The CDR3 spans 13 residues. V was pared by 7 bases and J by 4 bases, with 5 bases of the junction left unmatched. The CDR3: CSASGGGADTQYF. For the CDR3, the DNA is TGCAGCGCCAGCGGGGGGGGCGCAGATACGCAGTATTTT.

The V and J genes are TRBV23-1 and TRBJ2-5; tentatively, D is TRBD1 (6 bases). TRBV23-1 is reported as an ORF; its role is uncertain. V shed 8 bases and J shed 1 base, with 14 bases lying between them. The CDR3 is 14 residues long. The CDR3 loop reads CASVVRQAQETQYF. The CDR3 region has the DNA TGCGCCAGCGTCGTCAGACAGGCCCAAGAGACCCAGTACTTC.

The chain carries TRBV5-1 and TRBJ2-2; 8 positions agree with TRBD2. This CDR3 is 16 amino acids long. J gave up 0 bases and V 7 bases, and 8 bases lay outside the gene matches. Germline V gives CDR1 SGHRS, CDR2 YFSETQ. For the CDR3, the DNA is TGCGCCAGCCGGCCTACGGGACTAGCGAACACCGGGGAGCTGTTTTTT. The encoded protein is CASRPTGLANTGELFF.

The table lists this clonotype with a few counts. The chain employs TRBV28 and TRBJ2-6, with D tentatively TRBD2 (5 bases). The CDR3 is 14 residues long. Trimming shortened V by 5 bases and J by 4 bases, and 9 bases separated the two germline ends. Germline V lookup: CDR1 MDHEN, CDR2 SYDVKM. CDR3: CASSAGLGANVLTF. As DNA, the CDR3 is TGTGCCAGCAGTGCGGGCCTCGGGGCCAACGTCCTGACTTTC.

The V call is TRBV4-1, the J call TRBJ1-2, with D perhaps TRBD1 (5 bases). Germline V lookup: CDR1 MGHRA, CDR2 YSYEKL. The V end lost 3 bases, the J end lost 1 base, and 6 bases lay between the germline ends. This CDR3 is built from 13 residues. The CDR3: CASSQTVNYGYTF. CDR3 nucleotides: TGCGCCAGCAGCCAGACAGTTAACTATGGCTACACCTTC.

This clonotype showed up just a few times. This rearrangement joins TRBV20-1 to TRBJ2-7; 9 nucleotides match TRBD2. This CDR3 comprises 13 residues. CDR1 is DFQATT, CDR2 SNEGSKA, per germline (reference sequence). The ends lost 6 bases at V and 4 bases at J; junction bases unmatched: 7. CDR3 coding DNA: TGCAGTGCCTCGACTAGCGGACTTTACGAGCAGTACGTC. This codes for CSASTSGLYEQYV.

The chain uses TRBV12-3 or TRBV12-4 and TRBJ1-6; no definite D call. The germline V and J ends were trimmed by 5 bases and 8 bases, with 13 bases remaining between them. This CDR3 contains 14 residues. CDR3 in DNA: TGTGCCAGCAGTAAGGCTTCCGAGTATTCACCCCTCCACTTT. As protein: CASSKASEYSPLHF.

The CDR3 loop reads CASQRKGRPEQYV. The CDR3 bases are TGTGCCAGCCAACGGAAGGGGCGTCCCGAGCAGTACGTC. This chain connects TRBV5-6 to TRBJ2-7; TRBD1 is a possible D gene (5 bases). The germline V gene has CDR1 SGHDT and CDR2 YYEEEE. Trimming took 7 bases from V and 6 from J, leaving 17 bases between them. The CDR3 spans 13 residues.

The gene calls are TRBV28 and TRBJ1-2; unclear D gene. Germline-derived CDR1 and CDR2 are MDHEN and SYDVKM. The CDR3 runs 12 residues. The V gene lost 3 bases and the J gene lost 8 bases, with 10 bases spanning the gap. The CDR3 here is CASSLRDRGYTF. In nucleotides, the CDR3 is TGTGCCAGCAGTTTGAGGGATAGGGGCTACACCTTC.

This clonotype was recorded at least ten times. V and J are TRBV12-3 or TRBV12-4 and TRBJ2-5; the D is unclear. The CDR3 totals 12 residues. V shed 5 bases and J shed 5 bases, with 9 bases lying between them. Here the CDR3 reads CASSRDSETQYF. As DNA, the CDR3 is TGTGCCAGCAGTAGGGATTCTGAGACCCAGTACTTC.

This clonotype was detected ten times or more. This sequence joins TRBV12-3 or TRBV12-4 and TRBJ1-1, with D possibly TRBD1 on 5 matching bases. CDR3 length equals 15 residues. Deletions cut 4 bases from V and 4 bases from J, with 16 bases between. CDR3 protein: CASSWLGGVPTEAFF. The DNA for the CDR3 is TGTGCCAGCAGTTGGTTGGGGGGGGTCCCCACTGAAGCTTTCTTT.

This rearrangement joins TRBV5-1 to TRBJ2-7, with TRBD1 as a possible D gene (5 bases). In germline, CDR1 is SGHRS, CDR2 YFSETQ. CDR3 size: 15 residues. The V gene lost 2 bases and the J gene lost 3 bases, with 15 bases spanning the gap. CDR3 region: CASSFQGRASYEQYF. The CDR3 DNA is TGCGCCAGCAGCTTTCAGGGTCGGGCGAGCTACGAGCAGTACTTC.

This clonotype was found a few times. The chain has TRBV12-3 or TRBV12-4 and TRBJ2-2; TRBD1 agrees at 10 bases. The CDR3 is made up of 15 amino acids. V lost 5 bases, J lost 6 bases, and 6 bases stayed unmatched. CDR3 in amino acids: CASSPGTGVAGELFF. The CDR3 region has the DNA TGTGCCAGCAGTCCTGGGACAGGGGTCGCCGGGGAGCTGTTTTTT.